This passage covers 27 T cell receptor beta chains from one sample sequenced in a study of Ad26.COV2.S vaccination and SARS-CoV-2 variants. Noted treatment: around 19 received Ad26.COV2.S at low or high dose, single or two shots; roughly 5 received placebo; per-sample allocation not given. On day 63 after the first injection, vaccine and placebo recipients gave samples. The assay was immunoSEQ multiplex PCR, and TCRdb's table has in-frame clones only and misses some. This table has 360,000 or so clones, approximately 91% appearing once. Sequencing used peripheral blood, obtained in a trial of Ad26.COV2.S vaccine versus placebo. The receptors shown here come from a person aged 18-60 years who received the Ad26.COV2.S COVID-19 vaccine or a placebo.

The chain links TRBV7-9 to TRBJ1-1; TRBD1 matches 7 bases. The V gene's germline CDR1 is SEHNR and CDR2 FQNEAQ (reference sequence). The J segment lost 3 bases and the V segment lost 6 bases, leaving 7 bases of the junction unmatched. The CDR3 totals 14 residues. This chain's CDR3 is CASSPGQKYTEAFF. In DNA form, the CDR3 reads TGTGCCAGCAGTCCGGGACAGAAATACACTGAAGCTTTCTTT.

The chain couples TRBV9 to TRBJ2-7; 12 nucleotides agree with TRBD2. V gave up 0 bases and J gave up 1 base; unmatched junction bases: 5. The CDR3 sequence is 17 residues long. CDR1 is SGDLS and CDR2 is YYNGEE in the germline V gene. The CDR3 loop reads CASSVEGLAGSSYEQYF. The CDR3 DNA sequence: TGTGCCAGCAGCGTAGAGGGACTAGCGGGTTCTTCCTACGAGCAGTACTTC.

This chain links TRBV4-1 with TRBJ1-2; 9 bases match TRBD1. J lost 0 bases, V lost 3 bases, and 11 bases had no gene match. CDR1 and CDR2 (germline): MGHRA, YSYEKL. The CDR3 sequence is 18 residues long. CDR3 in DNA: TGCGCCAGCAGCCAGGCGCTCCGGGACAGGGCCTCTAACTATGGCTACACCTTC. Its protein is CASSQALRDRASNYGYTF.

This clone was detected a few times. The V call is TRBV4-2, the J call TRBJ1-1; 7 bases align to TRBD1. The CDR3 runs 14 residues. Germline CDR1 LGHNA, CDR2 YNFKEQ. Trimming took 3 bases from V and 4 from J; bases not matched to a gene: 5. CDR3 protein: CASSQPGQVTEAFF. The CDR3 region has the DNA TGTGCCAGCAGCCAGCCCGGACAGGTCACTGAAGCTTTCTTT.

This rearrangement joins TRBV7-9 to TRBJ2-6; weak D call: TRBD1 (6 bases). Per the germline V gene, CDR1 is SEHNR and CDR2 is FQNEAQ (reference sequence). The CDR3 sequence is 18 residues long. Trimming left V 6 bases short and J 2 bases short, with 20 bases between. CDR3 DNA: TGTGCCAGCAGGGTGACAGGCTTCAACCGGCCTGGGGCCAACGTCCTGACTTTC. This sequence encodes CASRVTGFNRPGANVLTF. Based on the CDR3 plus reference TRBV7-9 and TRBJ2-6, the full variable domain is DTGVSQNPRHKITKRGQNVTFRCDPISEHNRLYWYRQTLGQGPEFLTYFQNEAQLEKSRLLSDRFSAERPKGSFSTLEIQRTEQGDSAMYLCASRVTGFNRPGANVLTFGAGSRLTVL.

The V gene is TRBV19, the J gene TRBJ1-3; D is undetermined. The V end was cut by 6 bases, the J end by 0 bases, with 6 bases between. In germline, CDR1 is LNHDA, CDR2 SQIVND (reference sequence). The CDR3 covers 13 residues. The CDR3 is CASSGFSGNTIYF. The CDR3 bases are TGTGCCAGTAGCGGATTCTCTGGAAACACCATATATTTT.

V usage is TRBV5-5 and J usage is TRBJ1-2; no definite D call. Trimming took 3 bases from V and 5 from J, leaving 11 bases between them. In germline, CDR1 is SGHKS, CDR2 YYEKEE (reference sequence). This CDR3 comprises 13 residues. The DNA of the CDR3 is TGTGCCAGCAGCTGGACGGACTCTTATGGCTACACCTTC. It translates to CASSWTDSYGYTF. Looking up the rest from reference TRBV5-5 and TRBJ1-2 gives the full variable domain: DAGVTQSPTHLIKTRGQQVTLRCSPISGHKSVSWYQQVLGQGPQFIFQYYEKEERGRGNFPDRFSARQFPNYSSELNVNALLLGDSALYLCASSWTDSYGYTFGSGTRLTVV.

The chain carries TRBV11-2 and TRBJ2-5; D may match TRBD1 or TRBD2 (6 bases each). Trimming shortened V by 1 base and J by 5 bases, and 14 bases separated the two germline ends. The length of the CDR3 is 15 residues. Germline CDR1 is SGHAT and CDR2 is FQNNGV. The CDR3 reads CASSLAWGAAETQYF. The CDR3 DNA is TGTGCCAGCAGCTTAGCGTGGGGGGCGGCGGAGACCCAGTACTTC.

This clone has just one count. The chain is built from TRBV29-1 and TRBJ1-5; tentative D call: TRBD1 (6 bases). The germline V gene has CDR1 SQVTM and CDR2 ANQGSEA. The CDR3 consists of 15 residues. Between the trimmed V and J ends, which lost 6 bases and 3 bases, there was a span of 18 bases. CDR3 in amino acids: CSVYLRTETNQPQHF. The CDR3 nucleotides are TGCAGCGTCTACCTTCGGACAGAGACCAATCAGCCCCAGCATTTT.

Here the CDR3 DNA reads TGCGCCAGCAGCTTCCGGGGTAGCTCCTACGAGCAGTACTTC. Protein sequence: CASSFRGSSYEQYF. This chain joins TRBV5-1 and TRBJ2-7; maybe TRBD2 (5 bases). The CDR3 contains 14 residues. Germline V gene sequence: CDR1 SGHRS, CDR2 YFSETQ. Deletions cut 2 bases from V and 0 bases from J, with 9 bases between.

The chain is built from TRBV28 and TRBJ1-4; TRBD1 matches at 7 bases. Germline V gene lookup returns CDR1 MDHEN and CDR2 SYDVKM. The CDR3 runs to 16 residues. J gave up 7 bases and V 4 bases, and 12 bases lay outside the gene matches. CDR3 sequence (DNA): TGTGCCAGCAGTTCTCCCCTGAAGGGGGCGGGTGAAAAACTGTTTTTT. It translates to CASSSPLKGAGEKLFF.

This clone was recorded once. The chain combines TRBV28 with TRBJ1-4; D may be TRBD1 (5 bases). Germline CDR1 is MDHEN and CDR2 is SYDVKM. The CDR3 is 14 residues long. V shed 9 bases and J shed 4 bases, with 15 bases lying between them. CDR3 region: CASCGAEDNEKLFF. CDR3 DNA: TGTGCCAGTTGTGGGGCAGAGGATAATGAAAAACTGTTTTTT.

The gene calls are TRBV7-8 and TRBJ2-2; TRBD2 agrees at 7 bases. The V segment lost 0 bases and the J segment 7 bases; nucleotides outside the gene matches: 2. Germline lookup yields CDR1 SGHVS and CDR2 FQNEAQ. The CDR3 runs 14 residues. This CDR3 is CASSLAGGNGELFF. As DNA, the CDR3 is TGTGCCAGCAGCTTAGCGGGAGGGAACGGGGAGCTGTTTTTT. Full variable domain (rest looked up from reference TRBV7-8 and TRBJ2-2): GAGVSQSPRYKVAKRGQDVALRCDPISGHVSLFWYQQALGQGPEFLTYFQNEAQLDKSGLPSDRFFAERPEGSVSTLKIQRTQQEDSAVYLCASSLAGGNGELFFGEGSRLTVL.

The rearrangement uses TRBV12-3 or TRBV12-4 and TRBJ1-5; no definite D call. V was cut by 5 bases and J by 7 bases, with 12 bases left in between. CDR3 length equals 13 residues. CDR3 residues: CASSPGILQPQHF. Here the CDR3 DNA reads TGTGCCAGCAGTCCGGGGATCCTGCAGCCCCAGCATTTT.

The CDR3 DNA sequence: TGTGCCATCAGTACCGACAGCGTATCAGGTGAGCAGTTCTTC. It encodes CAISTDSVSGEQFF. The gene calls are TRBV10-3 and TRBJ2-1; TRBD1 is a possible D gene (5 bases). CDR3 length: 14 amino acids. CDR1 is ENHRY, CDR2 SYGVKD, per germline. V was cut by 5 bases and J by 9 bases, with 17 bases left in between.

The chain employs TRBV5-1 and TRBJ1-4; D is possibly TRBD1 (5 bases). Per the germline V gene, CDR1 is SGHRS and CDR2 is YFSETQ. The germline V and J ends were trimmed by 3 bases and 2 bases, with 8 bases remaining between them. The CDR3 runs to 14 residues. Here the CDR3 DNA reads TGCGCCAGCAGCTCGACAGTTACTAATGAAAAACTGTTTTTT. Its protein product is CASSSTVTNEKLFF.

The V and J genes are TRBV6-4 and TRBJ2-2; 10 nucleotides line up with TRBD1. Unmatched junction bases numbered 8, after V lost 6 bases and J lost 4 bases. The CDR3 is made up of 16 amino acids. CDR1 and CDR2 (germline): MRHNA, SNTAGT. In DNA form, the CDR3 reads TGTGCCAGCAGCGAGACAGGGGGCGAGGGCACCGGGGAGCTGTTTTTT. It encodes CASSETGGEGTGELFF.

V gene TRBV7-2 combines with J gene TRBJ2-7, with D perhaps TRBD2 (6 bases). The germline gives CDR1 SGHTA, CDR2 FQGNSA. Trimming took off 6 bases at V and 4 bases at J, with 10 bases between the two ends. The CDR3 totals 12 residues. The CDR3 DNA follows: TGTGCCAGCAGGGCTAGCGAATACGAGCAGTACTTC. Translation: CASRASEYEQYF.

This chain connects TRBV2 to TRBJ1-5; D gene unclear. The CDR3 has 15 residues. The germline CDR1 and CDR2 sequences are SNHLY and FYNNEI. Trimming cost V 6 bases and J 0 bases, with 12 bases left between them. The CDR3 DNA is TGTGCCAGCAGACCAAATGGAGTTAGCAATCAGCCCCAGCATTTT. Its protein is CASRPNGVSNQPQHF.

The genes are TRBV30 and TRBJ1-5, with TRBD1 matching 9 bases. Trimming at V came to 4 bases and at J to 3 bases, leaving 4 bases not matched to a gene. Germline V lookup: CDR1 GTSNPN, CDR2 SVGIG (reference sequence). The CDR3 spans 14 residues. The CDR3 reads CAWTRDRVNQPQHF. The DNA for the CDR3 is TGTGCCTGGACCCGGGACAGGGTCAATCAGCCCCAGCATTTT.

V usage is TRBV12-3 or TRBV12-4 and J usage is TRBJ2-5; D gene ambiguous. The CDR3 sequence is 12 residues long. V was trimmed by 6 bases and J by 5 bases, leaving 10 bases between them. CDR3 sequence reads: CASSTTEETQYF. The DNA for the CDR3 is TGTGCCAGCAGCACCACCGAGGAGACCCAGTACTTC.

This clone was seen once. The genes are TRBV28 and TRBJ2-1; tentative D call: TRBD2 (6 bases). The CDR3 has 12 residues. The V gene lost 11 bases and the J gene lost 8 bases, with 16 bases spanning the gap. CDR1 and CDR2 (germline): MDHEN, SYDVKM. CDR3 loop: CASQRRRDEQFF. CDR3 nucleotides: TGTGCCTCCCAACGTAGGAGGGATGAGCAGTTCTTC.

The rearrangement links TRBV7-6 to TRBJ2-1, with 16 bases aligning to TRBD2. There are 21 residues in the CDR3. Germline CDR1 and CDR2: SGHVS and FNYEAQ. Trimming at V came to 3 bases and at J to 4 bases, leaving 15 bases not matched to a gene. The CDR3 reads CASSFLPIPGLAGGQYNEQFF. DNA of the CDR3: TGTGCCAGCAGCTTCTTACCAATTCCGGGACTAGCGGGAGGGCAATACAATGAGCAGTTCTTC.

This clone has just one count. The J gene is TRBJ2-7, the V gene TRBV7-9, with 7 bases lining up with TRBD2. Looked up from germline, CDR1 is SEHNR and CDR2 is FQNEAQ (reference sequence). V gave up 2 bases and J gave up 6 bases; unmatched junction bases: 10. The CDR3 length is 15 residues. CDR3 bases: TGTGCCAGCAGCTTATGGCGGGAGTTCGTGGGCGAGCAGTACTTC. Protein sequence: CASSLWREFVGEQYF.

The chain joins TRBV19 to TRBJ1-5; TRBD1 agrees at 7 bases. The germline gives CDR1 LNHDA, CDR2 SQIVND (reference sequence). The CDR3 extends over 15 amino acids. V dropped 4 bases and J dropped 5; count of bases not matched to a gene: 8. The CDR3 DNA follows: TGTGCCAGTAGTACCGAGGGACAGCGACATCAGCCCCAGCATTTT. This gives the protein CASSTEGQRHQPQHF. Combining the CDR3 with reference TRBV19 and TRBJ1-5 gives the whole variable domain DGGITQSPKYLFRKEGQNVTLSCEQNLNHDAMYWYRQDPGQGLRLIYYSQIVNDFQKGDIAEGYSVSREKKESFPLTVTSAQKNPTAFYLCASSTEGQRHQPQHFGDGTRLSIL.

This clone was recorded once. Other DNA sequences in this sample translate to the same CDR3. V usage is TRBV9 and J usage is TRBJ2-7; no clear D. Trimming cost V 0 bases and J 0 bases, with 7 bases left between them. Germline V lookup: CDR1 SGDLS, CDR2 YYNGEE. This CDR3 has 14 amino acids. The DNA of the CDR3 is TGTGCCAGCAGCGTAGGCCCGGACTCCTACGAGCAGTACTTC. It yields the protein CASSVGPDSYEQYF.

The chain joins TRBV6-5 to TRBJ2-7; 11 bases are shared with TRBD2. V shed 5 bases and J 1 base; nucleotides not matched to a gene: 4. Germline V gene data show CDR1 as MNHEY and CDR2 as SVGAGI. This CDR3 has 15 amino acids. The CDR3 DNA follows: TGTGCCAGCAGTCCTCGGACTAGCGGGTCCTACGAGCAGTACTTC. It encodes CASSPRTSGSYEQYF.